This T cell receptor beta chain comes out of a study of neurological immune-mediated disorders. Study-level points and caveats: Falling below healthy controls, multiple sclerosis showed the least TCR clonal expansion, while HTLV-1-associated myelopathy showed the most.

A single run covered 15-18 subjects with over 190 million TCR-beta sequences. Each CDR3 protein is one row after TCRdb ran MiXCR on the 5' RACE reads. The sample lists under 25,000 distinct CDR3 sequences, 2.6% seen once, with 5.5% in the top ten. The CDR3 is made up of 15 amino acids. Germline CDR1 DFQATT, CDR2 SNEGSKA (reference sequence). Trimming removed 7 bases from V and 6 bases from J, with 23 bases in between. This clonotype was picked up many times. Its antigen remains unknown. The TCR sequence derives from a woman between 18 and 30 years old with multiple sclerosis. The V call is TRBV20-1, the J call TRBJ2-3, with D possibly TRBD2 on 6 matching bases. The sequenced sample was PBMCs. CDR3 sequence (DNA): TGCAGTGGAGTTGGGCGCTATGGGGGGTTCGATACGCAGTATTTT. Protein sequence: CSGVGRYGGFDTQYF.